This T cell receptor beta chain is from a study of cytomegalovirus exposure and HLA in healthy donors (dated by TCRdb to the late 2010s). The study in broad terms: An earlier analysis of about 560 of the donors reported approximately 260 Gb of sequence data and 100 million to 120 million unique TCR beta sequences obtained from some 200 million T cells. The study combined high-throughput TCR immunosequencing, statistical association of individual TCRs with disease status, and machine learning to predict cytomegalovirus infection status. In an earlier analysis of 550 to 700 of the donors, high-throughput TCR beta sequencing was used to judge whether each TCR beta V gene segment behaved as functional or pseudogenic. On average, about 200,000 unique TCR beta nucleotide sequences were sequenced per donor among 300 to 500 genotyped donors of the cohort, with roughly 18% of those sequences being non-productive. All discovery cohort repertoires had been generated on a single sequencing platform. About 280 gigabases of sequencing data and around 85 million unique TCR sequences made up an early release that covered nearly 650 HLA-typed donors. Rather than using new phenotypic data, the later analysis identified candidate immune exposures from TCR beta sequences and from how often those sequences occurred across donors. Roughly five DR-DQ haplotypes were handled as single units for association and clustering, since linkage in the cohort was strong. The number of donors typed differed by locus, with 629-630 for A, B, C, DRB1 and DQB1, more than 500 for DQA1, approximately 570 for DPA1, and some 440 for DPB1. HLA typing covered class I and class II loci at four-digit resolution. The genetic ancestry cluster associated with self-reported Caucasian donors included approximately 85% of the roughly 360 genotyped donors. Alongside the repertoire data, information on donor age, sex, ethnicity and CMV serostatus was compiled. A later analysis re-analyzed previously published TCR beta repertoires from 666 donors and added high-resolution HLA genotyping to study TCR occurrence patterns. The study profiled the T cell repertoires of 550 to 700 subjects by immunosequencing and related them to cytomegalovirus serostatus. Besides the first cohort of about 730 subjects, a separate validation cohort made up of over a hundred different subjects was used. The aim of the study was to test whether cataloging public T cell receptors could identify signatures of past pathogen exposure. A later genetic analysis used genome-wide SNP genotypes for about three fifths of the 666 donors, treating that subset as a discovery cohort. Points the paper makes about the study in general: In both the original and validation cohorts, the classifier was reported to diagnose cytomegalovirus status with high specificity and sensitivity. A total of roughly 160 TCR beta chains were listed by the study as associated with cytomegalovirus. Presence/absence analyses assumed roughly uniform sequencing depth across donors, an assumption that may not hold. Because HLA typing was missing for some donors at each locus, association tests included only the typed subset. A few of the identified cytomegalovirus-associated TCR beta chains were confirmed in vitro to be specific for cytomegalovirus antigens. Correlated functional status among segregating V segments might be attributable to linkage disequilibrium, but an unknown experimental factor could not be ruled out. In a later analysis, several top co-occurrence clusters were reported to appear linked to parvovirus B19, influenza, CMV and Epstein-Barr virus. Compared with equally common non-associated chains, HLA-associated TCR beta chains in a later analysis were more clonally expanded and had lower generation probabilities. At a false discovery rate of 0.05, a later analysis linked 15,000 to 20,000 TCR beta sequences to specific HLA alleles. A further reported finding was that TCR beta sequences accurately predicted the HLA-A and HLA-B alleles for most subjects in the first cohort. V-gene and J-gene trimming of TCR beta chains was associated with a missense DCLRE1C variant in a later genetic analysis, and the association was replicated in an independent cohort. This cohort had only TCR beta chains sequenced, and the lack of alpha or paired-chain data limited which features could be detected. While some public TCRs were present in many individuals, most TCR sequences turned up only very rarely across donors. The earlier analysis of fewer than 750 of the donors excluded fewer than 20 rarely observed V segments, including chromosome 9 orphons, because counts were too low. In a later genetic analysis, fewer N-insertions in productive TCRs were reported among donors in an Asian-associated ancestry cluster than the roughly 700-donor mean. A later analysis found that TCR association rates varied across HLA loci, with DRB1 alleles showing the most associated TCRs and HLA-C alleles the fewest. It was suggested by the authors that the approach could potentially be generalized to other disease states and immunological phenotypes. When HLA alleles, especially DR and DQ, strongly co-occurred, attributing TCR associations to individual alleles was difficult. A cluster of highly shared sequence variants was judged likely to represent a technical artifact of the sequencing pipeline. Most CMV-associated TCR beta chains appeared to be HLA-restricted in a later analysis, and the HLA associations seemed to be driven largely by CMV exposure. For the cohort, immune exposure information was limited to CMV serostatus. In an earlier analysis of some 550 of the donors, most TCR beta V segments were observed in productive rearrangements about 87% or about 30% of the time, broadly matching IMGT annotations.

Receptor amplification or capture employed the immunoSEQ multiplex PCR assay. For the multiplex PCR, a mixture combining 60 forward primers for TCR Vbeta segments and 13 reverse primers for TCR Jbeta segments was used. A multiplex PCR assay on genomic DNA amplified the CDR3 region of rearranged TCR beta genes. Amplified TCR beta libraries were sequenced as 87-base-pair reads on the Illumina HiSeq System. As for the authors' bioinformatics: A later analysis tallied roughly 76 million unique TCR beta chains across the 666 repertoires, and approximately 12 million of those chains were shared by two or more donors. A nearest-neighbor algorithm error-corrected the raw reads and collapsed the reads into unique sequences, merging closely related sequences to remove PCR and sequencing errors. V, D and J gene segments were assigned by aligning CDR3 sequences to IMGT reference sequences. For a sequence to be retained, at least a six-nucleotide match to both a V gene segment and a J gene segment was required. A rearrangement was called productive if the CDR3 had no stop codons and remained in frame with V and J, and every other rearrangement was called non-productive. Following IMGT convention, CDR3 was defined as the stretch from the second conserved V-encoded cysteine to the conserved J-encoded phenylalanine. The earlier analysis of a few hundred of the donors excluded any sequence lacking an unambiguous match to a single V gene segment. In an earlier analysis of 500 to 750 of the donors, V segments were called functional above 56.7% productive rearrangements and were called segregating when the between-donor standard deviation exceeded 5%. A statistical classification framework was developed to diagnose cytomegalovirus status using the catalog of TCR beta chain sequences. A later analysis assigned V and J genes by comparing TCR nucleotide sequences with IMGT/GENE-DB human TR gene sequences. A later analysis assigned CDR3 sequences and most-parsimonious VDJ recombination scenarios with the TCRdist pipeline. In a later analysis, each TCR beta chain was defined by its CDR3 amino acid sequence together with its V-gene family, and reads lacking a unique V-gene family were excluded. A later analysis removed 500 to 650 highly shared, low-generation-probability nucleotide sequences to deal with suspected cross-contamination and a sequencing artifact. A later analysis calculated a clonal expansion index for each public chain from normalized within-repertoire ranks of inferred template counts. Generation probabilities in a later analysis came from a VDJ recombination model fitted to out-of-frame rearrangements, and those results were checked against IGoR. In a later analysis, TCR-TCR, TCR-HLA and TCR-CMV co-occurrence was scored with hypergeometric tests, and a repertoire-size bias correction was applied to TCR pairs. To estimate false discovery rates, a later analysis permuted the HLA or CMV assignments 20 times. In a later analysis, co-occurring TCRs were grouped with DBSCAN, and TCRdist sequence similarity was added when clustering was performed within HLA-allele-positive subsets. Repertoires with fewer than 30,000 or more than 120,000 public chains were left out of co-occurrence clustering, as were about five repertoires with anomalous nucleotide sharing. Sourced from immuneACCESS, this table was stored by TCRdb with only in-frame sequences that have V and J called. A share of the clones is absent; for the studies checked, an unresolved V gene accounts for under half, and the remainder has no known explanation. That table furnishes V, J and clone size, whereas the DNA furnished D and trimming. The sample profile shows some 160,000 clones; roughly four fifths of them were found once. Jointly, the top ten make up 1.5% to 1.7% of the sample.

In its sample, this clone was seen a few times. The specificity of this receptor is unknown. No base qualities exist here, and no much larger clone lies one base off it. The cohort comprised more than 550 healthy bone marrow donors. All cohort members were sampled while nominally healthy, although unrecorded immune exposures were likely present. The donor was CMV seronegative and belonged to the group of 320 or so seronegative cohort members. Every donor gave a peripheral blood sample, and the peripheral blood mononuclear cells from that sample were used for TCR beta sequencing. Genomic DNA extraction from the blood cell samples was performed with the Qiagen DNeasy Blood Extraction Kit. Sequencing was performed on PBMCs. The TCR comes from a man in his forties in good health and CMV-seronegative.

The CDR3 protein is CASSPTGSDTEAFF. The nucleotide sequence reads as follows: TGTGCCAGCAGCCCCACAGGATCCGACACTGAAGCTTTCTTT. The chain joins TRBV5-5 to TRBJ1-1; perhaps TRBD1 is the D gene, with 5 bases matching. V is clipped by 4 bases and J by 3 bases, and the sequence between their germline boundaries is 13 bases long. The cysteine opens and the phenylalanine closes a CDR3 of 14 amino acids. The only DNA kept is the CDR3, 42 bases in frame from the first base. The germline V gene encodes CDR1 SGHKS and CDR2 YYEKEE (reference sequence).